This T cell receptor (beta chain) was found in a study of regulatory T cells in long-lasting Graves disease. The germline gives CDR1 MDHEN, CDR2 SYDVKM. This CDR3 comprises 17 residues. Trimming cost V 2 bases and J 4 bases, with 21 bases left between them. At least ten counts were recorded for this clonotype. As yet, its antigen is unknown. Findings and limits, study-wide: Patients with persistent Graves' had lower TCR diversity than newly diagnosed patients. A greater number of public clonotypes (approximately 2,500) was shared by persistent patients than by new patients (over 900).

Assembly of TCR beta libraries relied on iRepertoire HTBI primers together with Arm-PCR of CDR3 regions. TCRdb analysed the multiplex PCR reads with MiXCR anew, one entry per CDR3 protein. Of 700,000 or so distinct CDR3 sequences listed, about 32% are singletons. The time point was: persistent/refractory GD, antithyroid drugs over 5 years with positive TRAb. The TCR library was made from RNA extracted from PBMCs. Here the sequenced sample was peripheral blood mononuclear cells (PBMCs), taken when the disease was refractory, from a patient treated with antithyroid drugs. The clonotype originates from a female donor with Graves disease. The chain employs TRBV28 and TRBJ2-7; D is perhaps TRBD2 (5 bases). The DNA of the CDR3 is TGTGCCAGCAGTTTACCGCCCGGTCGGGAATCAAGATACGAGCAGTACTTC. This codes for CASSLPPGRESRYEQYF.